Sequencing of this T cell receptor beta chain was carried out in a study of graft-versus-host responses after intestinal transplantation. Across the whole study: Multivisceral, liver-intestinal, or isolated intestinal transplants were performed in recipients. Uniformly, recipients were administered anti-thymocyte globulin induction with subsequent tacrolimus and steroids for 2 to 3 years.

V lost 6 bases and J lost 0; bases outside the gene matches: 8. The CDR3 extends over 16 amino acids. Germline lookup yields CDR1 SNHLY and CDR2 FYNNEI. TCRdb's copy holds only in-frame clones and misses some; the assay was immunoSEQ multiplex PCR. The sample lists approximately 89,000 clones, 80% to 95% seen once, with around 0.17% in the top ten. On this clone itself: Its antigen remains unknown.

Points from the study as a whole: The marrow of recipients harbored GvH clones, and ileum or blood showed some of them first. There was an association between peak levels of circulating GvH clones and early post-transplant HvG declines.

The chain combines TRBV2 with TRBJ2-4; 7 bases match TRBD1. This sample comprised unstimulated CD4+ T cells sorted from spleen or lymph node cells, obtained before intestinal transplant. The TCR sequence derives from a human donor who received an intestinal transplant. The CDR3 DNA reads TGTGCCAGCAGGAAAACAGGGGTAGTAGCCAAAAACATTCAGTACTTC. It is translated as CASRKTGVVAKNIQYF.